This T cell receptor (beta chain) was recorded in a study of T cell clones after liver transplantation. TCRdb's copy holds only in-frame clones and misses some; the assay was immunoSEQ multiplex PCR. The table lists tens of thousands of clones, 85% to 95% of them singletons, with 0.75% to 1% in the top ten. Trimming at V came to 1 base and at J to 5 bases, leaving 8 bases not matched to a gene. This CDR3 has 17 residues. Germline V gene lookup returns CDR1 SGHDN and CDR2 FVKESK. The sequencing here drew on CD4+ T cells from blood, taken 25 months after liver transplant. The source is a human patient who received a liver transplant. Some T cells here may be from the graft donor. The V call is TRBV14, the J call TRBJ2-1, with 10 nucleotides matching TRBD2. CDR3 in DNA: TGTGCCAGCAGCCAAGGTATAAGCGGGAGGGTCCACAATGAGCAGTTCTTC. Amino acid sequence: CASSQGISGRVHNEQFF.